This TCR beta chain was identified during a study of T-cell memory formation after mild COVID-19. Study-level background: Largely, TCR clusters stayed within a single donor.

Per the germline V gene, CDR1 is MGHRA and CDR2 is YSYEKL. The CDR3 loop spans 14 amino acids. V lost 0 bases and J lost 4, with 9 bases in between. About this clonotype itself: No antigen is known for it.

Points from the study as a whole: Clones that contracted clustered mainly in CM and EM if CD4+ and in EMRA if CD8+. While clones contracting from day 15 to 85 were balanced between CD4 and CD8, later expanders leaned CD4+. Cross-reactive memory apparently joined, as some responding clones appeared in pre-infection memory.

TCRdb processed the 5' RACE reads anew with MiXCR; each CDR3 protein has one entry. The top ten hold about 14% of the sample, which has 120,000 or so distinct CDR3 sequences, approximately 15% seen once. This TCR was recovered from an adult woman who had mild COVID-19 (a few samples of this study predate the infection). Cell type and time point are not known. Material: PBMCs or a T cell subset sorted from them (not recorded which). The chain carries TRBV4-1 and TRBJ1-2; no definite D call. CDR3 loop: CASSQDSTIYGYTF. Written as DNA, the CDR3 is TGCGCCAGCAGCCAAGATTCGACTATCTATGGCTACACCTTC.